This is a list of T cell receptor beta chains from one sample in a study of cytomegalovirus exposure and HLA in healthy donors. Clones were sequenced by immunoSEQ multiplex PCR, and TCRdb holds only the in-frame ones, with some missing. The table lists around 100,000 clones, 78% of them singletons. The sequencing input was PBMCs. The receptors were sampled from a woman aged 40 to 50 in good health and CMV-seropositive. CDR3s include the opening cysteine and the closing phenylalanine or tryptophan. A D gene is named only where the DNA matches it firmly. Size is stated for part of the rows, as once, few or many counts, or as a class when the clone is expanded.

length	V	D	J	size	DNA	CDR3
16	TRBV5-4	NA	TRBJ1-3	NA	TGTGCCAGCAGCCTCGACAGTATGGCTTCTGGAAACACCATATATTTT	CASSLDSMASGNTIYF
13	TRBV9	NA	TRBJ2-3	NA	TGTGCCAGCAGCCTTCGGGAACCAGATACGCAGTATTTT	CASSLREPDTQYF
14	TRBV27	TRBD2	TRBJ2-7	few	TGTGCCAGCAGACCAAGCGGGAGACTCAACGAGCAGTACTTC	CASRPSGRLNEQYF
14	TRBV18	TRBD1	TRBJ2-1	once	TGTGCCAGCTCACCGGACAGGGGGCGCAATGAGCAGTTCTTC	CASSPDRGRNEQFF
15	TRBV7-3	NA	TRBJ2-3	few	TGTGCCAGCAGCCCAAGGGGGGGCAGCACGGATACGCAGTATTTT	CASSPRGGSTDTQYF
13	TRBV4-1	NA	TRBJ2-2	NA	TGCGCCAGCAGCCAATTCAGGGACGGGGAGCTGTTTTTT	CASSQFRDGELFF
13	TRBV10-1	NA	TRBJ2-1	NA	TGCGCCAGCTCGAGACAGGCCTACAATGAGCAGTTCTTC	CASSRQAYNEQFF
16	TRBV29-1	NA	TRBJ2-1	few	TGCAGCGTTGTGGGGGGGGCCAGGCGAGGCTACAATGAGCAGTTCTTC	CSVVGGARRGYNEQFF
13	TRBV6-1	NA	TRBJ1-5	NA	TGTGCCGCAGGTACTTATAGCAATCAGCCCCAGCATTTT	CAAGTYSNQPQHF
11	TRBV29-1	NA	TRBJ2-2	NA	TGCAGCGTTGAGTATTACGGGGAGCTGTTTTTT	CSVEYYGELFF
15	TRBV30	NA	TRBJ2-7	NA	TGTGCCTGGAGTGTAGTAGGACACCCAACCTACGAGCAGTACTTC	CAWSVVGHPTYEQYF
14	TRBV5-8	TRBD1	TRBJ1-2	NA	TGTGCCAGCAGCCTTCGACAGGGCTCGTCCGGCTACACCTTC	CASSLRQGSSGYTF
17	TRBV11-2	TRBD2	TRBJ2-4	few	TGTGCCAGCAGCTCACGCCCTAAGACTAGCGTTTCAAACATTCAGTACTTC	CASSSRPKTSVSNIQYF
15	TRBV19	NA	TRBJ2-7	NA	TGTGCCAGTAGCCCGGCGACAGGAATGATCTACGAGCAGTACTTC	CASSPATGMIYEQYF
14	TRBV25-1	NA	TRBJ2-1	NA	TGTGCCAGCAGTGCCCTGTCGAGAATTAATGAGCAGTTCTTC	CASSALSRINEQFF
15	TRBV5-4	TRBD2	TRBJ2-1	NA	TGTGCCAGCAGCTTAGGACTAGCGGGAGGGGATGAGCAGTTCTTC	CASSLGLAGGDEQFF
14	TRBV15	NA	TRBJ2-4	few	TGTGCCACCCAACCCAGGGATGACAAAAACATTCAGTACTTC	CATQPRDDKNIQYF
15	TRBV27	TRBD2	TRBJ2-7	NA	TGTGCCAGCAGTTTATCGTCGGGAGGTAGCTACGAGCAGTACTTC	CASSLSSGGSYEQYF
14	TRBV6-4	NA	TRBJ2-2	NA	TGTGCCAGCAGTGACGGTAGCGACACCGGGGAGCTGTTTTTT	CASSDGSDTGELFF
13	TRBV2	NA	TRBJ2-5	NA	TGTGCCAGCAGAGGGACAAGGGAAGAGACCCAGTACTTC	CASRGTREETQYF
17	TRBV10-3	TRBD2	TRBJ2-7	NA	TGTGCCTCCCAAAGGGGGCTAGCGGGAGGACTCTCCTACGAGCAGTACTTC	CASQRGLAGGLSYEQYF
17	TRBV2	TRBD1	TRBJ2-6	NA	TGTGCCAGCAGGGGCCGGGACAGTACCTCTGGGGCCAACGTCCTGACTTTC	CASRGRDSTSGANVLTF
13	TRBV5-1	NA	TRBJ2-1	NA	TGCGCCAGCAGCTTGGATTATCTCGGGGAGCAGTTCTTC	CASSLDYLGEQFF
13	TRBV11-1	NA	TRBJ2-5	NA	TGTGCCAGCAGCTTACCCAGTGGAGAGACCCAGTACTTC	CASSLPSGETQYF
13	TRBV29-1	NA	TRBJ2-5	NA	TGCAGCGTTGGAGGGCTGCTCCAAGAGACCCAGTACTTC	CSVGGLLQETQYF
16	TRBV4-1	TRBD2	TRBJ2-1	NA	TGCGCCAGCAGCCCATTAGATCTAGCGGGAGGTCGCGGGCAGTTCTTC	CASSPLDLAGGRGQFF
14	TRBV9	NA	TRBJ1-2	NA	TGTGCCAGCAGCGTAGGAGTAATGTTGAATGGCTACACCTTC	CASSVGVMLNGYTF
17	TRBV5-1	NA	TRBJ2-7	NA	TGCGCCAGCAGCTTGCGGTCCAGCGGAGTAACCCCCTACGAGCAGTACTTC	CASSLRSSGVTPYEQYF
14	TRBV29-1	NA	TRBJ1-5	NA	TGCAGCGTTGTACAGGGTGGAAGCAATCAGCCCCAGCATTTT	CSVVQGGSNQPQHF
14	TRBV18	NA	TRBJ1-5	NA	TGTGCCAGCTCCATTTTAGGGGGCAATCAGCCCCAGCATTTT	CASSILGGNQPQHF
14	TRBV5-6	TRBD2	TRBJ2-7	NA	TGTGCCAGCAGCGTCCCTAGCGGGAAAGGCGAGCAGTACTTC	CASSVPSGKGEQYF
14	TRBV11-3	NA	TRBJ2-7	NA	TGTGCCAGCAGCTTACCAGGGTCAACCTACGAGCAGTACTTC	CASSLPGSTYEQYF
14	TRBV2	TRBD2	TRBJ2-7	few	TGTGCCAGCAGTGCGGACGGGAGCGGGAACGAGCAGTACTTC	CASSADGSGNEQYF
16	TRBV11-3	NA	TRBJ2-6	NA	TGTGCCAGCAGCCCGAGGGCTGACTCTGGGGCCAACGTCCTGACTTTC	CASSPRADSGANVLTF
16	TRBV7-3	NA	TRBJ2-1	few	TGTGCCAGCAGCTTTACGAGCGCCAGCTCCTACAATGAGCAGTTCTTC	CASSFTSASSYNEQFF
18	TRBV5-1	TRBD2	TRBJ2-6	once	TGCGCCAGCAGCTTTCTAGCGGGGGGACTGGCTGGGGCCAACGTCCTGACTTTC	CASSFLAGGLAGANVLTF